Following are 11 T cell receptor beta chains from one sample sequenced in a study of blood T cell repertoires in COVID-19. Measured with immunoSEQ multiplex PCR; TCRdb has only the in-frame clones, and not every one. Found here are about 100,000 clones, about 89% of them singletons; the top ten hold 11%. Sequencing was done on a sample of peripheral blood. The receptors were gathered from a woman aged 30 to 39 with acute or convalescent COVID-19.

The CDR3 DNA sequence: TGTGCCAGCAGCCGACAGGGAAGTAACTATGGCTACACCTTC. It codes for CASSRQGSNYGYTF. The chain employs TRBV5-4 and TRBJ1-2; 7 bases line up with TRBD1. Germline V CDR1 and CDR2: SGHNT, YYREEE (reference sequence). This CDR3 contains 14 residues. J lost 1 base, V lost 4 bases, and 4 bases had no gene match.

As for this clone: Other DNA sequences in the sample encode the same CDR3. The V and J genes are TRBV27 and TRBJ2-2; the D is unclear. CDR3 length: 14 residues. CDR1 is MNHEY, CDR2 SMNVEV, per germline (reference sequence). Trimming removed 4 bases from V and 0 bases from J, with 6 bases in between. The CDR3 sequence is CASSWAPNTGELFF. The CDR3 nucleotides read TGTGCCAGCAGTTGGGCTCCGAACACCGGGGAGCTGTTTTTT.

The chain carries TRBV2 and TRBJ2-7, with 7 bases fitting TRBD2. Trimming took 6 bases from V and 0 from J; bases not matched to a gene: 8. Germline CDR1 SNHLY, CDR2 FYNNEI. The length of the CDR3 is 15 residues. This chain's CDR3 is CASRGEGLSSYEQYF. CDR3 in DNA: TGTGCCAGCAGGGGGGAGGGCCTCAGCTCCTACGAGCAGTACTTC. Filled out from reference TRBV2 and TRBJ2-7, the complete variable domain reads EPEVTQTPSHQVTQMGQEVILRCVPISNHLYFYWYRQILGQKVEFLVSFYNNEISEKSEIFDDQFSVERPDGSNFTLKIRSTKLEDSAMYFCASRGEGLSSYEQYFGPGTRLTVT.

V and J are TRBV6-5 and TRBJ1-5; 8 nucleotides line up with TRBD1. The CDR3 has 14 amino acids. V shed 6 bases and J 8 bases; nucleotides not matched to a gene: 9. Germline values: CDR1 MNHEY, CDR2 SVGAGI. The CDR3 spells CASSPTGEEEPQHF. CDR3 sequence (DNA): TGTGCCAGCAGCCCGACAGGGGAGGAAGAGCCCCAGCATTTT.

This clone has a handful of counts. V gene TRBV19 combines with J gene TRBJ1-4; D gene ambiguous. The CDR3 runs to 12 residues. Germline CDR1 LNHDA, CDR2 SQIVND (reference sequence). V dropped 7 bases and J dropped 4 bases, with 7 bases sitting between them. The CDR3, as DNA: TGTGCCAGTACCAAAAATAATGAAAAACTGTTTTTT. This gives the protein CASTKNNEKLFF.

The rearrangement joins TRBV5-1 to TRBJ1-4, with a possible D match to TRBD1 (6 bases). The germline CDR1 and CDR2 sequences are SGHRS and YFSETQ. The CDR3 sequence is 15 residues long. Deletions cut 1 base from V and 4 bases from J, with 11 bases between. CDR3: CASSLRTGFNEKLFF. The CDR3 nucleotides read TGCGCCAGCAGCTTGCGAACAGGGTTTAATGAAAAACTGTTTTTT.

In its sample, this clone was seen a few times. The genes are TRBV5-1 and TRBJ2-1; no clear D. Germline V gene lookup returns CDR1 SGHRS and CDR2 YFSETQ. Trimming took off 4 bases at V and 5 bases at J, with 4 bases between the two ends. The CDR3 loop spans 11 amino acids. CDR3 loop: CASSPDNEQFF. DNA for the CDR3: TGCGCCAGCAGCCCGGACAATGAGCAGTTCTTC.

As DNA, the CDR3 is TGTGCCAGCAGCTTAGAGGGGGGCTCCTACGAGCAGTACTTC. Encoded protein: CASSLEGGSYEQYF. The chain has TRBV11-3 and TRBJ2-7, with a tentative D call TRBD2 (6 bases). Germline CDR1 reads SGHNT; CDR2 reads YENEEA. This CDR3 spans 14 amino acids. V dropped 0 bases and J dropped 0 bases, with 6 bases sitting between them.

The chain employs TRBV7-9 and TRBJ2-7, with 9 bases matching TRBD2. The CDR3 runs to 14 residues. Trimming at V came to 2 bases and at J to 6 bases, leaving 5 bases not matched to a gene. Germline V gives CDR1 SEHNR, CDR2 FQNEAQ (reference sequence). As DNA, the CDR3 is TGTGCCAGCAGCTTATCAGCGGGGGGAGGCGAGCAGTACTTC. Translation: CASSLSAGGGEQYF.

V gene TRBV25-1 combines with J gene TRBJ1-6; D is possibly TRBD1 (6 bases). Per germline, CDR1 MGHDK and CDR2 SYGVNS. CDR3 size: 18 residues. DNA for the CDR3: TGTGCTTTTACGCGACCCAGGGGCGATAACTCCTATAATTCACCCCTCCACTTT. Translated, it gives CAFTRPRGDNSYNSPLHF.

The gene calls are TRBV4-1 and TRBJ1-3; D possibly corresponds to TRBD1 (6 bases). The germline gives CDR1 MGHRA, CDR2 YSYEKL. The CDR3 length is 15 residues. V was clipped by 1 base and J by 9 bases, with 16 bases between them. CDR3 in DNA: TGCGCCAGCAGCCAAGTCCCAGGGGATCAGGGCACCATATATTTT. This translates into CASSQVPGDQGTIYF.